The 30 T cell receptor beta chains below come from one sample, sequenced in a study of blood T cell repertoires in COVID-19. Here immunoSEQ multiplex PCR was the method, and the copy in TCRdb shows in-frame clones only, minus some. The profile shows around 130,000 clones, about four fifths of them singletons. The material sequenced was peripheral blood. The receptors shown here come from a man aged 60 to 69 with acute or convalescent COVID-19.

The CDR3 region has the DNA TGTGCCAGCAGCTTAGTCGGCGGTAACTCTGGAAACACCATATATTTT. Its protein is CASSLVGGNSGNTIYF. V usage is TRBV7-8 and J usage is TRBJ1-3; no reliable D call. The CDR3 totals 16 residues. Trimming took off 1 base at V and 0 bases at J, with 10 bases between the two ends. Looked up from germline, CDR1 is SGHVS and CDR2 is FQNEAQ. The whole variable domain, filled in from reference TRBV7-8 and TRBJ1-3, reads GAGVSQSPRYKVAKRGQDVALRCDPISGHVSLFWYQQALGQGPEFLTYFQNEAQLDKSGLPSDRFFAERPEGSVSTLKIQRTQQEDSAVYLCASSLVGGNSGNTIYFGEGSWLTVV.

The chain carries TRBV6-1 and TRBJ1-3; unclear D gene. The CDR3 has 17 residues. Trimming cost V 0 bases and J 1 base, with 13 bases left between them. The germline gives CDR1 MNHNS, CDR2 SASEGT. The CDR3 region has the DNA TGTGCCAGCAGTGAAGCGCTTTCTCTGCTATCTGGAAACACCATATATTTT. This sequence encodes CASSEALSLLSGNTIYF.

The table lists this clone with a few counts. V and J are TRBV7-9 and TRBJ2-1; weak D call: TRBD1 (5 bases). Germline CDR1 is SEHNR and CDR2 is FQNEAQ (reference sequence). The CDR3 is 13 residues long. Trimming removed 1 base at V and 6 bases at J, with 7 bases between. CDR3 protein: CASSLGGSNEQFF. The CDR3 bases are TGTGCCAGCAGCTTAGGGGGCAGCAATGAGCAGTTCTTC.

The genes are TRBV27 and TRBJ2-6; TRBD1 agrees at 7 bases. Looked up from germline, CDR1 is MNHEY and CDR2 is SMNVEV (reference sequence). V lost 9 bases to trimming and J lost 3 bases; unmatched junction nucleotides: 11. This CDR3 spans 16 amino acids. CDR3 coding DNA: TGTGCCAGGGATAACAGGGGTCTACGTGGGGCCAACGTCCTGACTTTC. It is translated as CARDNRGLRGANVLTF.

The rearrangement links TRBV4-1 to TRBJ2-7; TRBD2 aligns across 7 bases. The germline V gene encodes CDR1 MGHRA and CDR2 YSYEKL. CDR3 length: 16 amino acids. Trimming cost V 1 base and J 9 bases; bases outside gene matches: 15. CDR3 sequence: CASSQASGRRENVQYF. In DNA, the CDR3 is TGCGCCAGCAGCCAAGCGTCCGGGCGGCGGGAGAATGTGCAGTACTTC.

This clone showed up just once. The chain links TRBV6-1 to TRBJ1-4; D may be TRBD1 (6 bases). The CDR3 runs to 14 residues. Deletions cut 1 base from V and 7 bases from J, with 10 bases between. Germline CDR1 reads MNHNS; CDR2 reads SASEGT. The CDR3 DNA follows: TGTGCCAGCAGTGAAGGGGGGCGGCGTGAAAAACTGTTTTTT. Translated, it gives CASSEGGRREKLFF.

In its sample, this clone was seen once. The CDR3, as DNA: TGTGCCAGCAGCCATCAGCCCGACGGAGGCTACGAGCAGTACTTC. This encodes CASSHQPDGGYEQYF. The chain links TRBV14 to TRBJ2-7, with D possibly matching TRBD2 (5 bases). The V end lost 3 bases, the J end lost 3 bases, and 15 bases lay between the germline ends. From germline, CDR1 is SGHDN and CDR2 FVKESK. CDR3 length: 15 residues.

The genes are TRBV7-9 and TRBJ2-7, with 10 bases identical to TRBD1. Per germline, CDR1 SEHNR and CDR2 FQNEAQ (reference sequence). This CDR3 has 14 amino acids. V was pared by 5 bases and J by 5 bases, with 6 bases of the junction left unmatched. CDR3 sequence: CASSPLGTGDEQYF. As DNA, the CDR3 is TGTGCCAGCAGCCCTCTCGGGACAGGGGACGAGCAGTACTTC. Based on the CDR3 plus reference TRBV7-9 and TRBJ2-7, the full variable domain is DTGVSQNPRHKITKRGQNVTFRCDPISEHNRLYWYRQTLGQGPEFLTYFQNEAQLEKSRLLSDRFSAERPKGSFSTLEIQRTEQGDSAMYLCASSPLGTGDEQYFGPGTRLTVT.

This rearrangement joins TRBV6-2 or TRBV6-3 to TRBJ1-2, with TRBD1 as a possible D gene (6 bases). From germline, CDR1 is MNHEY and CDR2 SVGEGT. Trimming removed 4 bases at V and 0 bases at J, with 12 bases between. The CDR3 has 15 amino acids. CDR3 in amino acids: CASSLDRQANYGYTF. In DNA, the CDR3 is TGTGCCAGCAGTTTGGACAGACAAGCTAACTATGGCTACACCTTC.

The genes are TRBV12-3 or TRBV12-4 and TRBJ2-2; weak D call: TRBD2 (5 bases). The CDR3 contains 13 residues. Trimming removed 0 bases from V and 6 bases from J, with 5 bases in between. In nucleotides, the CDR3 is TGTGCCAGCAGTTTAGCGGGAGCCGGGGAGCTGTTTTTT. Protein sequence: CASSLAGAGELFF.

This clone has only a few counts. This sequence joins TRBV6-5 and TRBJ2-1; TRBD2 matches at 9 bases. Looked up from germline, CDR1 is MNHEY and CDR2 is SVGAGI. The V and J ends lost 6 bases and 8 bases, in that order; junction bases with no gene match: 11. The CDR3 loop spans 15 amino acids. For the CDR3, the DNA is TGTGCCAGCAGCCTTAGCGGGAGCCTCATCCATGAGCAGTTCTTC. Translated, it gives CASSLSGSLIHEQFF.

The rearrangement joins TRBV7-9 to TRBJ2-1, with TRBD1 as a possible D gene (5 bases). Trimming left V 2 bases short and J 0 bases short, with 11 bases between. From germline, CDR1 is SEHNR and CDR2 FQNEAQ (reference sequence). This CDR3 region has 16 residues. The CDR3 region has the DNA TGTGCCAGCAGCTTAAGGGGTCAGGTCTCCTACAATGAGCAGTTCTTC. Protein sequence: CASSLRGQVSYNEQFF.

The chain links TRBV21-1 to TRBJ2-3; no check of the table's D call, TRBD2, against the DNA was made. TRBV21-1 is shown as a pseudogene. The CDR3 length is 14 residues. Here the CDR3 DNA reads TGTGCCAGCAGCGGTAGGGAAGGGAGAGATACGCAGTATTTT. Residues: CASSGREGRDTQYF.

The chain couples TRBV5-6 to TRBJ2-7; TRBD1 matches 9 bases. The V gene end was trimmed by 1 base and the J gene end by 3 bases; junction bases not matched to a gene: 2. The length of the CDR3 is 14 residues. Germline CDR1 reads SGHDT; CDR2 reads YYEEEE. Here the CDR3 DNA reads TGTGCCAGCAGCTTGCTGGGACAGGGCTACGAGCAGTACTTC. Translated: CASSLLGQGYEQYF.

The rearrangement links TRBV14 to TRBJ2-7; tentative D call: TRBD1 (5 bases). V lost 1 base, J lost 2 bases, and 21 bases lay in between. The CDR3 is 18 residues long. The germline CDR1 and CDR2 sequences are SGHDN and FVKESK. The CDR3 DNA follows: TGTGCCAGCAGCCAAGTAGCCGGACAAATGAGTCTCCCCTACGAGCAGTACTTC. As protein: CASSQVAGQMSLPYEQYF.

This clone was observed a single time. V is TRBV5-1 and J is TRBJ2-5, with 11 nucleotides matching TRBD1. The germline V gene has CDR1 SGHRS and CDR2 YFSETQ. The V segment lost 5 bases and the J segment 5 bases; nucleotides outside the gene matches: 8. This CDR3 is built from 15 residues. CDR3 residues: CASRPGTGGWETQYF. As DNA, the CDR3 is TGCGCCAGCAGACCCGGGACAGGGGGTTGGGAGACCCAGTACTTC.

CDR3 amino acids: CASSLAEGGRTGELFF. The CDR3 DNA reads TGCGCCAGCAGCTTGGCCGAAGGGGGACGGACCGGGGAGCTGTTTTTT. V usage is TRBV5-1 and J usage is TRBJ2-2, with a tentative D call TRBD1 (6 bases). Trimming removed 0 bases from V and 5 bases from J, with 14 bases in between. The CDR3 runs 16 residues. Germline V gene sequence: CDR1 SGHRS, CDR2 YFSETQ.

This chain links TRBV6-2 or TRBV6-3 with TRBJ2-3; 10 bases agree with TRBD2. V was pared by 2 bases and J by 2 bases, with 4 bases of the junction left unmatched. The length of the CDR3 is 16 residues. CDR1 is MNHEY, CDR2 SVGEGT, per germline. For the CDR3, the DNA is TGTGCCAGCAGTTACCCCAGCGGGAGGGCCACAGATACGCAGTATTTT. This sequence encodes CASSYPSGRATDTQYF.

This rearrangement joins TRBV7-3 to TRBJ2-2, with TRBD2 identical over 8 bases. This CDR3 is built from 17 residues. Losses at the gene ends were 5 bases for V and 7 bases for J; bases not matched to a gene: 15. The V gene's germline CDR1 is SGHTA and CDR2 FQGTGA. The DNA for the CDR3 is TGTGCCAGCAGCCCCGACCCGGGACTAGGGAAGGTCGGGGAGCTGTTTTTT. Its translation is CASSPDPGLGKVGELFF.

The chain couples TRBV20-1 to TRBJ2-7; 10 bases line up with TRBD2. This CDR3 spans 13 amino acids. CDR1 is DFQATT, CDR2 SNEGSKA, per germline (reference sequence). Trimming cost V 3 bases and J 4 bases; bases outside gene matches: 3. DNA of the CDR3: TGCAGTGCTAGTAGCGGGGGGAGTTACGAGCAGTACTTC. This gives the protein CSASSGGSYEQYF.

The gene calls are TRBV3-1 (or the pseudogene TRBV3-2) and TRBJ1-1, with 8 bases lining up with TRBD1. The J segment lost 11 bases and the V segment lost 4 bases, leaving 6 bases of the junction unmatched. Germline values: CDR1 LGHDT, CDR2 YNNKEL (reference sequence). The CDR3 covers 12 residues. The CDR3 loop reads CASSPWTGWAFF. The DNA of the CDR3 is TGTGCCAGCAGCCCGTGGACAGGGTGGGCTTTCTTT.

The chain is built from TRBV7-9 and TRBJ1-5, with 9 bases matching TRBD1. Germline CDR1 reads SEHNR; CDR2 reads FQNEAQ (reference sequence). The V gene end was trimmed by 5 bases and the J gene end by 1 base; junction bases not matched to a gene: 3. The CDR3 extends over 15 amino acids. CDR3 loop: CASSIGTGSNQPQHF. CDR3 DNA: TGTGCCAGCAGCATAGGGACAGGGAGCAATCAGCCCCAGCATTTT.

This chain uses TRBV10-1 with TRBJ2-1, with D maybe TRBD2 (7 bases). This CDR3 has 16 residues. CDR1 and CDR2 from the germline V gene are WNHNN and SYGVQD (reference sequence). Trimming left V 1 base short and J 4 bases short, with 14 bases between. CDR3 nucleotide sequence: TGCGCCAGCAGTGAGTTTAGGGGGGGAACATACAATGAGCAGTTCTTC. Amino acids: CASSEFRGGTYNEQFF.

The chain uses TRBV6-5 and TRBJ2-2; 10 bases are a match to TRBD1. The germline V gene encodes CDR1 MNHEY and CDR2 SVGAGI. This CDR3 comprises 16 residues. The V segment lost 2 bases and the J segment 5 bases; nucleotides outside the gene matches: 5. CDR3 bases: TGTGCCAGCAGTTACCGGACAGGGGGAGGTACCGGGGAGCTGTTTTTT. Its translation is CASSYRTGGGTGELFF.

The chain combines TRBV5-6 with TRBJ1-2; 12 bases fit TRBD1. The V and J ends lost 2 bases and 6 bases, in that order; junction bases with no gene match: 5. The CDR3 runs to 15 residues. Germline V lookup: CDR1 SGHDT, CDR2 YYEEEE. The CDR3 DNA sequence: TGTGCCAGCAGCTTCGGGACAGGGGGCGCCAATGGCTACACCTTC. Translation: CASSFGTGGANGYTF.

This rearrangement joins TRBV21-1 to TRBJ1-2; the table names TRBD1, a call not compared with the DNA. TRBV21-1 constitutes a pseudogene. There are 15 residues in the CDR3. This CDR3 is CASNPPYQGLYGYTF. The CDR3 nucleotides read TGTGCCAGCAATCCCCCCTACCAGGGGCTATATGGCTACACCTTC.

The chain has TRBV5-1 and TRBJ1-6, with 9 bases matching TRBD1. Germline values: CDR1 SGHRS, CDR2 YFSETQ. The CDR3 loop spans 17 amino acids. V lost 4 bases and J lost 4; bases outside the gene matches: 9. The DNA of the CDR3 is TGCGCCAGCAGCCGTACAGGGGGCTCGGCTTATAATTCACCCCTCCACTTT. The encoded protein is CASSRTGGSAYNSPLHF. The entire variable domain, with the rest obtained from reference TRBV5-1 and TRBJ1-6, is as follows: KAGVTQTPRYLIKTRGQQVTLSCSPISGHRSVSWYQQTPGQGLQFLFEYFSETQRNKGNFPGRFSGRQFSNSRSEMNVSTLELGDSALYLCASSRTGGSAYNSPLHFGNGTRLTVT.

J is TRBJ1-4 and V is TRBV5-6; 7 bases agree with TRBD1. The CDR3 loop spans 18 amino acids. The J segment lost 4 bases and the V segment lost 4 bases, leaving 16 bases of the junction unmatched. The germline V gene has CDR1 SGHDT and CDR2 YYEEEE. CDR3 region: CASSPSVPNRDSNEKLFF. CDR3 coding DNA: TGTGCCAGCAGCCCATCTGTCCCCAACCGGGACAGTAATGAAAAACTGTTTTTT.

The chain combines TRBV6-1 with TRBJ1-2; D perhaps matches TRBD1 (5 bases). V was pared by 0 bases and J by 2 bases, with 13 bases between. Germline CDR1 reads MNHNS; CDR2 reads SASEGT. The CDR3 is made up of 16 amino acids. The CDR3 reads CASSEAGAGLNYGYTF. As DNA, the CDR3 is TGTGCCAGCAGTGAAGCGGGTGCAGGGCTAAACTATGGCTACACCTTC.

The rearrangement joins TRBV11-1 to TRBJ1-4, with TRBD1 as a possible D gene (5 bases). This CDR3 is 15 amino acids long. V lost 5 bases and J lost 7, with 17 bases in between. Germline V gene lookup returns CDR1 SGHAT and CDR2 FQDESV (reference sequence). The CDR3 DNA reads as TGTGCCAGCAGCCAACGGACATCGTCAGGTGAAAAACTGTTTTTT. This sequence encodes CASSQRTSSGEKLFF.